The TCR beta chain under discussion was sequenced for a study of human T cells and chemical hapten exposure. Documented time point: pre-sensitization, week 0. Treatment specified: therapeutic diphenylcyclopropenone sensitization with weekly scalp DPC. The germline V gene encodes CDR1 SGDLS and CDR2 YYNGEE. Trimming shortened V by 4 bases and J by 1 base, and 11 bases separated the two germline ends. This CDR3 contains 14 residues. TCRdb independently ran MiXCR on the RACE reads; one entry per CDR3 protein. The profile covers more than 250,000 distinct CDR3 sequences, with over 8% appearing a single time and over 2% taken by the ten largest. This clonotype was seen a few times.

This TCR was recovered from a woman between 40 and 50 years old with alopecia areata. Some clones in this sample may be carry-over from other donors' samples. The source was whole blood, collected in connection with sensitization to the hapten diphenylcyclopropenone (DPC). V gene TRBV9 combines with J gene TRBJ1-2; D gene ambiguous. As DNA, the CDR3 is TGTGCCAGCAGCCCGTCAACGGGTAACTATGGCTACACCTTC. Translated, it gives CASSPSTGNYGYTF.